This TCR beta chain was captured by sequencing in a study of beta chain features in type 1 diabetes. Trimming took 7 bases from V and 4 from J, leaving 10 bases between them. The CDR3 consists of 13 residues. Per the germline V gene, CDR1 is SGHAT and CDR2 is FQDESV (reference sequence). Findings and limits, study-wide: More deletions and fewer insertions at VDJ junctions were found in patients with type 1 diabetes.

One heparinised draw, averaging about 0.11 L, was taken per donor. Sorting produced populations that all topped 98% purity. Isolated RNA was reverse transcribed in full, so expressed TCRB transcripts were sequenced. Assay: immunoSEQ multiplex PCR; the TCRdb copy retains only in-frame clones and omits some. In the table there are 600,000 to 650,000 clones, roughly 15% of which are singletons. With respect to this clone: Its antigen is still unknown.

The rearrangement links TRBV11-1 to TRBJ2-2; D remains unclear. The clonotype was recovered from a man aged 18 to 30 in good health. The sample was naive CD4+ T cells from blood. CDR3 region: CASIRNPTGELFF. CDR3 in DNA: TGTGCCAGCATCAGGAATCCCACCGGGGAGCTGTTTTTT.